The TCR beta chain under discussion was sequenced for a study of radiotherapy plus CTLA-4 blockade in lung cancer. For the study at large: An objective response was seen in 15% to 20% of patients, and disease control in 31%.

Receiving focal radiation plus CTLA-4 blockade with ipilimumab were patients who had chemo-refractory metastatic non-small-cell lung cancer. Worth noting for this clone: What it binds is unknown.

The V gene lost 2 bases and the J gene lost 0 bases, with 11 bases spanning the gap. CDR1 is MNHEY, CDR2 SVGAGI, per germline. The CDR3 runs to 15 residues. Study-wide points: Early blood T cell clone dynamics, with interferon-beta, were reported to best predict response. Radiotherapy plus ipilimumab was followed by expansion in blood of tumor-derived TCR clones.

Profiling relied on immunoSEQ multiplex PCR, and the TCRdb table lists in-frame clones only, not all of them. The data hold nearly 95,000 clones, with roughly 80% observed a single time. The chain employs TRBV6-5 and TRBJ2-7; the D is unclear. This material consisted of peripheral blood, taken from a patient treated with radiotherapy plus ipilimumab. The clonotype originates from a human donor with non-small cell lung cancer that progressed on radiotherapy plus ipilimumab. The CDR3 sequence: CASSYAAVPSYEQYF. The CDR3 DNA is TGTGCCAGCAGTTACGCGGCGGTACCCTCCTACGAGCAGTACTTC.